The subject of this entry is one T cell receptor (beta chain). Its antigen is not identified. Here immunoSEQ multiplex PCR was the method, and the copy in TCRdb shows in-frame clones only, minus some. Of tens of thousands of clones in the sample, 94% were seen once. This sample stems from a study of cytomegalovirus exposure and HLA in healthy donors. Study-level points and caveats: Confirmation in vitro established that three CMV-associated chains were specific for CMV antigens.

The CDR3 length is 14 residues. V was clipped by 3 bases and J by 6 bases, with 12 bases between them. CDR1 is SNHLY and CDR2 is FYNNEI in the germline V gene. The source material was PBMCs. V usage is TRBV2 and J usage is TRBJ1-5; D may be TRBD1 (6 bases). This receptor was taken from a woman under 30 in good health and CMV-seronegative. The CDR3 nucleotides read TGTGCCAGCAGTGACCAGGGGCCGGTTCAGCCCCAGCATTTT. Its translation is CASSDQGPVQPQHF.